The 25 T cell receptor beta chains listed next were all sequenced from one sample in a study of blood T cells in healthy people across ages. Alongside a J-beta primer mix, a sample-barcoded 5' primer served in a second PCR lasting roughly 7 to 11 cycles. TCRdb processed the 5' RACE reads anew with MiXCR; each CDR3 protein has one entry. This table has approximately 1,700,000 distinct CDR3 sequences, about two fifths appearing once. Sequencing input: blood. These receptors were taken from a human donor in good health.

This clonotype has more than one count but fewer than ten. The genes are TRBV25-1 and TRBJ2-7; unclear D gene. Trimming stripped 1 base from V and 6 bases from J, with 7 bases between. Germline CDR1 reads MGHDK; CDR2 reads SYGVNS. This CDR3 has 12 residues. The CDR3 DNA reads TGTGCCAGCAGTGAATCCGGGCTCGAGCAGTACTTC. Amino acids: CASSESGLEQYF.

Only a few counts were recorded for this clonotype. This chain uses TRBV27 with TRBJ2-1, with D perhaps matching TRBD1 (7 bases). Trimming left V 5 bases short and J 0 bases short, with 14 bases between. The CDR3 runs 16 residues. The germline V gene has CDR1 MNHEY and CDR2 SMNVEV (reference sequence). This CDR3 reads CASSPGDSSSYNEQFF. In nucleotides, the CDR3 is TGTGCCAGCAGTCCGGGGGACAGCAGCTCCTACAATGAGCAGTTCTTC.

This clonotype has a handful of counts. The CDR3 reads CSVGVGGNTEAFF. In DNA form, the CDR3 reads TGCAGCGTTGGTGTAGGGGGTAACACTGAAGCTTTCTTT. The chain is built from TRBV29-1 and TRBJ1-1, with TRBD1 as a possible D gene (6 bases). V shed 4 bases and J shed 2 bases, with 11 bases lying between them. Germline V CDR1 and CDR2: SQVTM, ANQGSEA. The CDR3 totals 13 residues.

In its sample, this clonotype was seen a few times. This sequence joins TRBV7-9 and TRBJ2-7; a possible D gene is TRBD2 (6 bases). The CDR3 loop spans 14 amino acids. V lost 3 bases, J lost 5 bases, and 14 bases lay in between. Germline lookup yields CDR1 SEHNR and CDR2 FQNEAQ (reference sequence). The CDR3 spells CASSLRRGFDEQYF. Here the CDR3 DNA reads TGTGCCAGCAGCTTGCGGAGGGGTTTCGACGAGCAGTACTTC.

About this clonotype itself: It may be a read error: a sequence one base away is much more abundant. The chain joins TRBV6-1 to TRBJ2-1; D ambiguous. Trimming pared 10 bases from V and 10 bases from J, leaving 20 bases between. Looked up from germline, CDR1 is MNHNS and CDR2 is SASEGT. CDR3 length equals 13 residues. Written as DNA, the CDR3 is TGTGCCATCTCAGTGGAAAATACCAACGAGCAGTTCTTC. It yields the protein CAISVENTNEQFF.

This chain's CDR3 is CASSTQRSGGILLLTAKNIQYF. The CDR3 DNA reads as TGTGCCAGCAGTACCCAGCGATCCGGGGGGATACTACTACTTACAGCCAAAAACATTCAGTACTTC. The gene calls are TRBV27 and TRBJ2-4, with 7 bases lining up with TRBD2. Trimming removed 5 bases from V and 0 bases from J; junction bases left unmatched: 25. Germline CDR1 is MNHEY and CDR2 is SMNVEV (reference sequence). This CDR3 contains 22 residues.

The V gene is TRBV6-5, the J gene TRBJ2-5; TRBD2 aligns across 8 bases. V shed 6 bases and J 3 bases; nucleotides not matched to a gene: 3. Germline CDR1 and CDR2: MNHEY and SVGAGI. This CDR3 has 13 residues. CDR3 region: CASRVAGKETQYF. CDR3 DNA sequence: TGTGCCAGCAGAGTAGCGGGGAAAGAGACCCAGTACTTC.

In its sample, this clonotype was seen a few times. This chain connects TRBV9 to TRBJ2-1; D remains ambiguous. From germline, CDR1 is SGDLS and CDR2 YYNGEE. This CDR3 comprises 13 residues. With 5 bases removed from V and 6 bases from J, the gap between germline ends came to 12 bases. The CDR3 sequence is CASRYLDVNEQFF. As DNA, the CDR3 is TGTGCCAGCAGATACTTGGACGTCAATGAGCAGTTCTTC.

This chain connects TRBV9 to TRBJ1-5; a weak D match, TRBD1 (6 bases). V lost 3 bases, J lost 2 bases, and 12 bases lay in between. The CDR3 loop spans 15 amino acids. CDR1 and CDR2 (germline): SGDLS, YYNGEE. The CDR3 loop is CASSATGIGNQPQHF. The CDR3 nucleotides read TGTGCCAGCAGCGCCACAGGGATCGGCAATCAGCCCCAGCATTTT.

The chain employs TRBV12-3 or TRBV12-4 and TRBJ2-3, with 8 bases matching TRBD2. The V and J ends lost 6 bases and 3 bases, in that order; junction bases with no gene match: 8. This CDR3 spans 15 amino acids. CDR3 loop: CASSNPGLVTDTQYF. The CDR3 coding sequence is TGTGCCAGCAGCAATCCGGGACTAGTGACAGATACGCAGTATTTT.

This clonotype was observed at least ten times. The genes are TRBV20-1 and TRBJ2-5; possibly TRBD2 for D (6 bases). This CDR3 contains 13 residues. V was trimmed by 2 bases and J by 2 bases, leaving 9 bases between them. Per the germline V gene, CDR1 is DFQATT and CDR2 is SNEGSKA (reference sequence). CDR3: CSARRGIQETQYF. The CDR3 bases are TGCAGTGCTAGACGGGGGATACAAGAGACCCAGTACTTC.

A few counts support this clonotype. The rearrangement uses TRBV28 and TRBJ2-7; unclear D gene. Per the germline V gene, CDR1 is MDHEN and CDR2 is SYDVKM. The V and J ends lost 3 bases and 3 bases respectively, with 9 bases between them. There are 13 residues in the CDR3. The CDR3 DNA follows: TGTGCCAGCAGTTTCGTGGAGAACTACGAGCAGTACTTC. Encoded protein: CASSFVENYEQYF.

This chain uses TRBV6-6 with TRBJ2-6; D is unresolved. The V end was cut by 6 bases, the J end by 0 bases, with 9 bases between. Germline CDR1 reads MNHNY; CDR2 reads SVGAGI (reference sequence). There are 15 residues in the CDR3. The CDR3 nucleotides are TGTGCCAGCAGCCCTTCTCGCTCTGGGGCCAACGTCCTGACTTTC. Translating gives CASSPSRSGANVLTF.

The sample holds a few counts of this clonotype. The J gene is TRBJ1-2, the V gene TRBV6-5; D call uncertain. The germline CDR1 and CDR2 sequences are MNHEY and SVGAGI. V was pared by 0 bases and J by 2 bases, with 7 bases between. The length of the CDR3 is 14 residues. The CDR3: CASSYSGINYGYTF. The CDR3 coding sequence is TGTGCCAGCAGTTACTCGGGTATAAACTATGGCTACACCTTC.

The chain combines TRBV18 with TRBJ2-4, with D hard to call. CDR1 is KGHSH and CDR2 is LQKENI in the germline V gene. Between the trimmed V and J ends, which lost 2 bases and 1 base, there was a span of 15 bases. This CDR3 comprises 17 residues. This CDR3 is CASSPYMIFGAKNIQYF. For the CDR3, the DNA is TGTGCCAGCTCACCATATATGATCTTCGGGGCCAAAAACATTCAGTACTTC.

This chain uses TRBV20-1 with TRBJ2-7; D is unresolved. Germline CDR1 and CDR2: DFQATT and SNEGSKA (reference sequence). The CDR3 is made up of 12 amino acids. Trimming shortened V by 2 bases and J by 2 bases, and 7 bases separated the two germline ends. The CDR3 bases are TGCAGTGCTAGATCTGGCCCCTACGAGCAGTACTTC. This sequence encodes CSARSGPYEQYF.

This clonotype has a handful of counts. The chain uses TRBV20-1 and TRBJ2-6, with TRBD2 matching 7 bases. The CDR3 length is 18 residues. J lost 0 bases, V lost 6 bases, and 14 bases had no gene match. Germline CDR1 reads DFQATT; CDR2 reads SNEGSKA (reference sequence). CDR3 in DNA: TGCAGTGCCCTGAAAGGTGCGGGGGATCGCTCTGGGGCCAACGTCCTGACTTTC. It translates to CSALKGAGDRSGANVLTF.

Details on this clonotype: A much larger clone differs by one base, so this may be a read error. The gene calls are TRBV29-1 and TRBJ2-3; 8 nucleotides line up with TRBD2. The CDR3 has 13 residues. Germline trimming cut 8 bases from V and 2 bases from J; bases unmatched to any gene: 6. Germline CDR1 and CDR2: SQVTM and ANQGSEA. The CDR3: CSLRGGNTDTQYF. The CDR3 nucleotides read TGCAGCTTACGGGGGGGAAACACAGATACGCAGTATTTT.

The rearrangement links TRBV20-1 to TRBJ2-7; the D is unclear. With 6 bases removed from V and 4 bases from J, the gap between germline ends came to 10 bases. CDR3 length: 11 residues. Germline CDR1 reads DFQATT; CDR2 reads SNEGSKA (reference sequence). The DNA of the CDR3 is TGCAGTGCGTTAATGAATTACGAGCAGTACTTC. Translation gives CSALMNYEQYF.

Remarks on this clonotype: Sequence at one end of the junction differs from germline and may be a read error. The chain uses TRBV7-2 and TRBJ1-2; 8 bases align to TRBD1. This CDR3 is built from 16 residues. The germline V gene encodes CDR1 SGHTA and CDR2 FQGNSA. CDR3 region: CASSVAAGGFNYGYTF. The DNA of the CDR3 is TGTGCCAGCAGCGTAGCCGCAGGGGGCTTCAACTATGGCTACACCTTC.

The CDR3 reads CASRVRQGSYNEQFF. For the CDR3, the DNA is TGTGCCAGCAGGGTCCGACAGGGTTCCTACAATGAGCAGTTCTTC. This chain connects TRBV2 to TRBJ2-1; 7 bases fit TRBD1. V gave up 6 bases and J gave up 1 base; unmatched junction bases: 6. This CDR3 contains 15 residues. Germline CDR1 reads SNHLY; CDR2 reads FYNNEI. Full variable domain (rest looked up from reference TRBV2 and TRBJ2-1): EPEVTQTPSHQVTQMGQEVILRCVPISNHLYFYWYRQILGQKVEFLVSFYNNEISEKSEIFDDQFSVERPDGSNFTLKIRSTKLEDSAMYFCASRVRQGSYNEQFFGPGTRLTVL.

The V and J genes are TRBV3-1 and TRBJ2-7; tentatively, D is TRBD1 or TRBD2 (5 bases each). V lost 4 bases to trimming and J lost 1 base, with 17 bases between them. Germline CDR1 reads LGHDT; CDR2 reads YNNKEL (reference sequence). The CDR3 extends over 16 amino acids. The CDR3 loop is CASSRVAWGRSYEQYF. The CDR3 DNA is TGTGCCAGCAGCCGAGTAGCGTGGGGGAGATCCTACGAGCAGTACTTC.

This clonotype was detected only a few times. The chain couples TRBV6-5 to TRBJ2-6; D may be TRBD1 (5 bases). CDR1 and CDR2 from the germline V gene are MNHEY and SVGAGI. Trimming cost V 0 bases and J 0 bases, with 9 bases left between them. This CDR3 region has 17 residues. The CDR3 DNA reads as TGTGCCAGCAGTTACTCGTGGGGCAGCTCTGGGGCCAACGTCCTGACTTTC. The encoded protein is CASSYSWGSSGANVLTF.

This sequence joins TRBV5-1 and TRBJ1-6; D may be TRBD1 (5 bases). Germline V gene data show CDR1 as SGHRS and CDR2 as YFSETQ. The ends were cut back, 0 bases at V and 9 bases at J, with 10 bases in the middle. This CDR3 contains 14 residues. The CDR3 nucleotides read TGCGCCAGCAGCTTGGAGGGGTTTGTTTCACCCCTCCACTTT. It codes for CASSLEGFVSPLHF.

This clonotype appeared a few times. The rearrangement links TRBV16 to TRBJ1-2; D is unclear. The CDR3 has 15 amino acids. Trimming removed 2 bases from V and 0 bases from J, with 10 bases in between. Germline V CDR1 and CDR2: KGHSY, FQNENV. The DNA for the CDR3 is TGTGCCAGCAGCCAAATTCCAGCAGCTAACTATGGCTACACCTTC. Encoded protein: CASSQIPAANYGYTF. Looking up the rest from reference TRBV16 and TRBJ1-2 gives the full variable domain: GEEVAQTPKHLVRGEGQKAKLYCAPIKGHSYVFWYQQVLKNEFKFLISFQNENVFDETGMPKERFSAKCLPNSPCSLEIQATKLEDSAVYFCASSQIPAANYGYTFGSGTRLTVV.